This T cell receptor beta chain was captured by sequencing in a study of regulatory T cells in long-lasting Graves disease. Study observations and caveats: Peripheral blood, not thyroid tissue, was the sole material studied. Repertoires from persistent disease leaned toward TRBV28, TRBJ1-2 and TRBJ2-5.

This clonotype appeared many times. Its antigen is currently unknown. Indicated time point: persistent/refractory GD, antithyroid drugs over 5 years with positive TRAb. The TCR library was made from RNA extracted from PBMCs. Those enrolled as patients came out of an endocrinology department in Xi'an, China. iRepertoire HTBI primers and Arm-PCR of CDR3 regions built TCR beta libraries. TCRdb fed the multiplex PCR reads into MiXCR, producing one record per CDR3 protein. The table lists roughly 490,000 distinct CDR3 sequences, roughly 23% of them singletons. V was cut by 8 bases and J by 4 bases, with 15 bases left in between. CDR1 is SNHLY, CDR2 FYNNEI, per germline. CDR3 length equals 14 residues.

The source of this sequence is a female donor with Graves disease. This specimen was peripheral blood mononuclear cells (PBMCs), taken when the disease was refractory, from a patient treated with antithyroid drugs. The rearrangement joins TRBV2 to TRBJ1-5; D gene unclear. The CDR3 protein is CASGRYGSNQPQHF. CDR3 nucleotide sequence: TGTGCCAGCGGCCGATACGGGAGTAATCAGCCCCAGCATTTT.